The clone carrying this T cell receptor beta chain was observed a few times. This entry comes from a study of T cells in Graves' hyperthyroidism and ophthalmopathy. RNA transcripts served as the template for amplifying TCR beta CDR3 regions. Researchers ran a first-round RT-PCR on the TCR CDR3 using the HTBI primer set. TCRdb called the multiplex PCR reads again in MiXCR, with one record for every CDR3 protein. The sample records 500,000 to 750,000 distinct CDR3 sequences, over 12% being singletons. Germline V gene data show CDR1 as SGHKS and CDR2 as YYEKEE (reference sequence). The CDR3 sequence is 17 residues long. V lost 4 bases, J lost 1 base, and 18 bases lay in between.

The origin of this receptor is a woman aged 18-35 years with Graves' ophthalmopathy. This sequence joins TRBV5-5 and TRBJ2-4; no clear D gene. The sequenced sample consisted of blood. CDR3 sequence (DNA): TGTGCCAGCAGCCTGGGCCAGGCCCGTTCGGCCAAAAACATTCAGTACTTC. This encodes CASSLGQARSAKNIQYF.